What follows are 11 T cell receptor beta chains derived from one specimen sequenced in a study of T cells after yellow fever vaccination. TCRdb redid the calling of the 5' RACE reads with MiXCR, one entry per CDR3 protein. The data contain 620,000 or so distinct CDR3 sequences, 12% of them seen just once; the ten biggest clones take up 15%. Sequencing was performed on PBMCs, taken on the day of the yellow fever booster vaccination. The receptors were gathered from a man aged 30-40 years who received the YFV17D yellow fever vaccine.

As DNA, the CDR3 is TGCAGTGCCCCTCGAGGGGTCTCAGCCCCCTACGAGCAGTACTTC. Residues: CSAPRGVSAPYEQYF. This chain links TRBV20-1 with TRBJ2-7; D could derive from TRBD1 or TRBD2 (5 bases each). CDR1 and CDR2 from the germline V gene are DFQATT and SNEGSKA (reference sequence). V dropped 6 bases and J dropped 2 bases, with 20 bases sitting between them. The CDR3 consists of 15 residues.

This clonotype was detected a few times. The V and J genes are TRBV10-3 and TRBJ1-2; D not resolved. The CDR3 is 17 residues long. V dropped 3 bases and J dropped 2 bases, with 19 bases sitting between them. CDR1 is ENHRY, CDR2 SYGVKD, per germline. The CDR3 protein is CAISDGASRPKNYGYTF. For the CDR3, the DNA is TGTGCCATCAGTGACGGAGCAAGCCGCCCTAAAAACTATGGCTACACCTTC.

This clonotype has only a few counts. The J gene is TRBJ2-5, the V gene TRBV5-1; perhaps TRBD2 as D (6 bases). Germline V CDR1 and CDR2: SGHRS, YFSETQ. CDR3 size: 16 residues. V lost 4 bases and J 2 bases, leaving 18 bases between the germline ends. In nucleotides, the CDR3 is TGCGCCAGCAGCCCAAGAGCTGGGCGGGATCAAGAGACCCAGTACTTC. Translating gives CASSPRAGRDQETQYF.

The chain carries TRBV3-1 and TRBJ2-1; 7 nucleotides agree with TRBD1. With V trimmed by 7 bases and J by 7 bases, 13 bases remained unmatched. From germline, CDR1 is LGHDT and CDR2 YNNKEL (reference sequence). The CDR3 loop spans 15 amino acids. The CDR3 sequence is CASTHTRQGRNEQFF. The CDR3 DNA sequence: TGTGCCAGCACCCACACCCGACAGGGCAGGAATGAGCAGTTCTTC.

The rearrangement joins TRBV30 to TRBJ2-7; 7 nucleotides line up with TRBD1. The V gene's germline CDR1 is GTSNPN and CDR2 SVGIG (reference sequence). The J segment lost 4 bases and the V segment lost 4 bases, leaving 4 bases of the junction unmatched. This CDR3 is built from 12 residues. The CDR3 is CAWTGGRYEQYF. The CDR3 bases are TGTGCCTGGACAGGGGGTCGTTACGAGCAGTACTTC.

This clonotype was counted between two and nine times. This chain uses TRBV7-2 with TRBJ2-5; D is possibly TRBD2 (6 bases). V was trimmed by 5 bases and J by 5 bases, leaving 12 bases between them. The V gene's germline CDR1 is SGHTA and CDR2 FQGNSA. This CDR3 comprises 13 residues. CDR3: CASSIYGGETQYF. The DNA of the CDR3 is TGTGCCAGCAGCATCTACGGAGGGGAGACCCAGTACTTC. Variable domain in full (rest from reference TRBV7-2 and TRBJ2-5): GAGVSQSPSNKVTEKGKDVELRCDPISGHTALYWYRQSLGQGLEFLIYFQGNSAPDKSGLPSDRFSAERTGGSVSTLTIQRTQQEDSAVYLCASSIYGGETQYFGPGTRLLVL.

This chain joins TRBV5-1 and TRBJ2-7; 8 bases agree with TRBD2. The CDR3 is 16 amino acids. Germline V gene lookup returns CDR1 SGHRS and CDR2 YFSETQ. After removal of 4 bases from V and 3 bases from J, the junction contained 12 bases not matched to a gene. The CDR3 reads CASSPPRVAGGYEQYF. Here the CDR3 DNA reads TGCGCCAGCAGCCCTCCTAGGGTGGCGGGAGGCTACGAGCAGTACTTC.

This clonotype turned up a few times. V is TRBV12-3 or TRBV12-4 and J is TRBJ2-1; the match to TRBD2 covers 9 bases. Trimming cost V 3 bases and J 5 bases; bases outside gene matches: 5. The CDR3 has 15 amino acids. The CDR3 region is CASSFGGRVHNEQFF. In DNA form, the CDR3 reads TGTGCCAGCAGTTTTGGCGGGAGGGTCCACAATGAGCAGTTCTTC.

This clonotype was counted ten times or more. V and J are TRBV28 and TRBJ2-7; TRBD2 aligns across 12 bases. J gave up 3 bases and V 5 bases, and 11 bases lay outside the gene matches. CDR3 length: 17 residues. CDR1 and CDR2 (germline): MDHEN, SYDVKM. The CDR3 DNA sequence: TGTGCCAGCAGTCCGTCTCTAGCGGGAGGGCCGGGCTACGAGCAGTACTTC. Translation: CASSPSLAGGPGYEQYF.

The chain uses TRBV23-1 and TRBJ2-7; no clear D. TRBV23-1 is reported as an ORF; its role is uncertain. V was cut by 0 bases and J by 5 bases, with 17 bases left in between. The CDR3 is 16 amino acids. The chain's CDR3 is CASSQSPTVRRNEQYF. The CDR3 nucleotides read TGCGCCAGCAGTCAATCCCCTACAGTTCGACGGAACGAGCAGTACTTC.

This clonotype turned up a few times. V is TRBV18 and J is TRBJ2-2; D is undetermined. The germline V and J ends were trimmed by 0 bases and 0 bases, with 8 bases remaining between them. The V gene's germline CDR1 is KGHSH and CDR2 LQKENI. The CDR3 has 16 amino acids. In nucleotides, the CDR3 is TGTGCCAGCTCACCACCGTCACAAGCGAACACCGGGGAGCTGTTTTTT. This gives the protein CASSPPSQANTGELFF. Drawing the rest from reference TRBV18 and TRBJ2-2, the complete variable domain is NAGVMQNPRHLVRRRGQEARLRCSPMKGHSHVYWYRQLPEEGLKFMVYLQKENIIDESGMPKERFSAEFPKEGPSILRIQQVVRGDSAAYFCASSPPSQANTGELFFGEGSRLTVL.